The clone carrying this TCR beta chain was counted once. What it binds is not known. The sample comes from a study of cytomegalovirus exposure and HLA in healthy donors. Study-wide background: Earlier findings included nearly 120 million unique TCR beta sequences obtained from some 180 million T cells. Regarding the study as a whole: Rarity held for most TCR sequences, but there were some public TCRs that occurred in many donors. Cytomegalovirus-associated status was assigned to approximately 160 TCR beta chains.

Researchers ran the PCR with 60 Vbeta and 13 Jbeta primers. TCRdb's table, derived via immunoSEQ multiplex PCR, lists solely in-frame clones and lacks some. The sample shows roughly 180,000 clones, 75% to 80% of them seen only once. At the time of sampling, donors were nominally healthy, though unrecorded immune exposures were likely. The clonotype comes from a woman aged 25 to 39 in good health and CMV-seropositive. Material for sequencing was PBMCs.

The CDR3 DNA reads TGTGCCAGCAGTGAGCCAGGTATGAACACTGAAGCTTTCTTT. It is translated as CASSEPGMNTEAFF. The chain couples TRBV6-1 to TRBJ1-1; D gene unclear. From germline, CDR1 is MNHNS and CDR2 SASEGT. The CDR3 extends over 14 amino acids. The V gene lost 3 bases and the J gene lost 0 bases, with 8 bases spanning the gap.